Below are 12 T cell receptor beta chains sequenced from a single sample in a study of untreated major depressive disorder. Notes on the study in general: Compared with controls, depressed patients showed more TRBV05-01 (Vbeta 5.1) usage in CD4+ T cells.

Their recognized antigens are unknown. Libraries were prepared by immunoSEQ multiplex PCR; TCRdb keeps only in-frame clonotypes and omits some of them. The table lists about 15,000 clones, nearly 95% of them singletons. Source material: CD4+ T cells from PBMCs. Source of these receptors: a man aged 25 to 40 with major depressive disorder.

The chain uses TRBV6-6 and TRBJ1-6, with 8 bases lining up with TRBD1. Germline V gene data show CDR1 as MNHNY and CDR2 as SVGAGI (reference sequence). V lost 2 bases, J lost 7 bases, and 7 bases stayed unmatched. The CDR3 loop spans 16 amino acids. The CDR3 DNA sequence: TGTGCCAGCAGTTACGATGTCGGACAGGGAAATTCACCCCTCCACTTT. Its translation: CASSYDVGQGNSPLHF.

The gene calls are TRBV2 and TRBJ2-7, with TRBD1 matching over 11 bases. Germline V gives CDR1 SNHLY, CDR2 FYNNEI. Unmatched junction bases numbered 10, after V lost 6 bases and J lost 3 bases. The length of the CDR3 is 16 residues. CDR3 amino acids: CASRGRDRGLFYEQYF. CDR3 DNA: TGTGCCAGCAGGGGGAGGGACAGGGGGTTGTTCTACGAGCAGTACTTC.

The V call is TRBV6-1, the J call TRBJ1-5; D unresolved. Between the trimmed V and J ends, which lost 0 bases and 7 bases, there was a span of 28 bases. CDR3 length: 20 residues. Germline loops: CDR1 MNHNS, CDR2 SASEGT. The CDR3 here is CASSEAFFLGGDQSRQPQHF. CDR3 sequence (DNA): TGTGCCAGCAGTGAAGCCTTCTTTCTCGGAGGTGACCAGTCGAGACAGCCCCAGCATTTT.

DNA of the CDR3: TGCAGCGGGCTAGCGGGAGACACCGGGGAGCTGTTTTTT. It encodes CSGLAGDTGELFF. This sequence joins TRBV29-1 and TRBJ2-2; 10 positions agree with TRBD2. The V and J ends lost 7 bases and 3 bases, in that order; junction bases with no gene match: 2. Germline V gene lookup returns CDR1 SQVTM and CDR2 ANQGSEA. The length of the CDR3 is 13 residues.

The chain employs TRBV14 and TRBJ1-6; the D is unclear. The V gene's germline CDR1 is SGHDN and CDR2 FVKESK. This CDR3 is 14 amino acids long. The V end lost 1 base, the J end lost 4 bases, and 5 bases lay between the germline ends. The CDR3 here is CASSQVAYNSPLHF. The CDR3 bases are TGTGCCAGCAGCCAAGTAGCGTATAATTCACCCCTCCACTTT.

V and J are TRBV5-1 and TRBJ1-3; D not certain. V lost 0 bases to trimming and J lost 6 bases, with 13 bases between them. Germline CDR1 reads SGHRS; CDR2 reads YFSETQ. The CDR3 runs 15 residues. The CDR3 sequence: CASSLDQSSLNTIYF. The CDR3 coding sequence is TGCGCCAGCAGCTTGGATCAGAGCAGTCTAAACACCATATATTTT.

The V and J genes are TRBV5-6 and TRBJ2-1; D possibly corresponds to TRBD1 (6 bases). V was shortened by 5 bases and J by 7 bases, with 13 bases between the two germline ends. Germline values: CDR1 SGHDT, CDR2 YYEEEE. The CDR3 loop spans 13 amino acids. In DNA, the CDR3 is TGTGCCAGCAGAAAGACAGGCGGGAATGAGCAGTTCTTC. Protein: CASRKTGGNEQFF.

The gene calls are TRBV18 and TRBJ1-3; D uncertain. This CDR3 has 11 amino acids. V was trimmed by 2 bases and J by 15 bases, leaving 11 bases between them. The germline V gene has CDR1 KGHSH and CDR2 LQKENI. CDR3 coding DNA: TGTGCCAGCTCACCATACGGTGAGCGATATTTT. Translated, it gives CASSPYGERYF. The entire variable domain, with the rest obtained from reference TRBV18 and TRBJ1-3, is as follows: NAGVMQNPRHLVRRRGQEARLRCSPMKGHSHVYWYRQLPEEGLKFMVYLQKENIIDESGMPKERFSAEFPKEGPSILRIQQVVRGDSAAYFCASSPYGERYFGEGSWLTVV.

This rearrangement joins TRBV7-9 to TRBJ2-1; D may be TRBD2 (6 bases). Germline values: CDR1 SEHNR, CDR2 FQNEAQ (reference sequence). The CDR3 runs to 14 residues. With 3 bases removed from V and 9 bases from J, the gap between germline ends came to 15 bases. CDR3 loop: CASSFRLENGEQFF. For the CDR3, the DNA is TGTGCCAGCAGCTTTCGACTAGAGAACGGTGAGCAGTTCTTC.

This sequence joins TRBV6-1 and TRBJ2-5; D possibly uses TRBD1 or TRBD2 (5 bases each). This CDR3 contains 12 residues. Germline V gene data show CDR1 as MNHNS and CDR2 as SASEGT. In DNA form, the CDR3 reads TGTGCTGTGGGACGCCTCCAAGAGACCCAGTACTTC. Its protein is CAVGRLQETQYF.

V and J are TRBV5-1 and TRBJ2-2, with 8 bases matching TRBD1. The CDR3 contains 14 residues. Germline values: CDR1 SGHRS, CDR2 YFSETQ. V shed 4 bases, J shed 3 bases, and the junction held 2 bases outside the gene matches. The CDR3: CASSQGAHTGELFF. The DNA for the CDR3 is TGCGCCAGCAGCCAGGGGGCGCACACCGGGGAGCTGTTTTTT.

The rearrangement links TRBV6-6 to TRBJ2-1, with TRBD2 matching 9 bases. The CDR3 totals 16 residues. V was clipped by 10 bases and J by 4 bases; unmatched bases: 14. The germline V gene encodes CDR1 MNHNY and CDR2 SVGAGI (reference sequence). The CDR3 here is CATEPHLAGKYNEQFF. Here the CDR3 DNA reads TGTGCCACCGAGCCCCACCTAGCGGGGAAATACAATGAGCAGTTCTTC.